This T cell receptor (beta chain) comes out of a study of cytomegalovirus exposure and HLA in healthy donors (dated by TCRdb to 2016 to 2017). Concerning the study at large: An earlier analysis of approximately 640 of the donors reported approximately 300 Gb of sequence data and 100 million to 130 million unique TCR beta sequences from about 179 million T cells. An early release covering about 600 HLA-typed donors comprised about 290 gigabases of sequencing data and around 80 million unique TCR sequences. Among the roughly 400 genotyped donors, under 90% belonged to the genetic ancestry cluster associated with self-reported Caucasian donors. The study aimed to test whether cataloging public T cell receptors could reveal signatures of past pathogen exposure. The study used immunosequencing to profile the T cell repertoires of about 670 subjects and linked those repertoires to cytomegalovirus serostatus. In addition to the first cohort of approximately 650 subjects, a separate validation cohort of approximately 130 different subjects was used. To predict cytomegalovirus infection status, the study brought together high-throughput TCR immunosequencing, statistical association of individual TCRs with disease status, and machine learning. A later analysis re-examined previously published TCR beta repertoires from several hundred donors and added high-resolution HLA genotyping to investigate patterns of TCR occurrence. Rather than drawing on any new phenotypic data, the later analysis identified candidate immune exposures from TCR beta sequences and the way those sequences occurred across donors. An earlier analysis of 587 of the donors used high-throughput TCR beta sequencing to judge whether each TCR beta V gene segment behaved as functional or pseudogenic. Donor age, sex, ethnicity and CMV serostatus were collected together with the repertoire data. A later genetic analysis took genome-wide SNP genotypes for about three fifths of the 666 donors and used that subset as a discovery cohort. Every repertoire in the discovery cohort had been generated on one and the same sequencing platform. HLA typing included class I and class II loci at four-digit resolution. The number of donors typed differed by locus, with 629-630 for A, B, C, DRB1 and DQB1, more than 500 for DQA1, about 610 for DPA1, and under 490 for DPB1. Four or five DR-DQ haplotypes were handled as single units for association and clustering because linkage in the cohort was strong. Among some 400 genotyped donors of the cohort, an average of roughly 230,000 unique TCR beta nucleotide sequences was sequenced per donor, of which 15% to 20% were non-productive. Findings and caveats that apply to the study as a whole: A later analysis found that most CMV-associated TCR beta chains appeared HLA-restricted, with HLA associations seemingly driven largely by CMV exposure. In a later analysis, HLA-associated TCR beta chains showed more clonal expansion and lower generation probabilities than non-associated chains that were equally common. While some public TCRs were present in many individuals, most TCR sequences turned up only very rarely across donors. A further reported finding was that TCR beta sequences accurately predicted the HLA-A and HLA-B alleles for most subjects in the first cohort. At a false discovery rate of 0.05, a later analysis linked 16,000 or so TCR beta sequences to specific HLA alleles. A later genetic analysis associated a missense DCLRE1C variant with V-gene and J-gene trimming of TCR beta chains, and an independent cohort replicated the association. In both the original and validation cohorts, the classifier was reported to diagnose cytomegalovirus status with high specificity and sensitivity. According to a later analysis, parvovirus B19, influenza, CMV and Epstein-Barr virus appeared linked to several top co-occurrence clusters. Because some donors lacked HLA typing at each locus, the association tests relied only on the typed subset. The study gave a list of more than 150 TCR beta chains associated with cytomegalovirus. Compared with the approximately 720-donor mean, donors in an Asian-associated ancestry cluster had fewer N-insertions in productive TCRs, according to a later genetic analysis. Broadly in line with IMGT annotations, most TCR beta V segments showed up in productive rearrangements about 90% or about 30% of the time in an earlier analysis of 450 to 600 of the donors. The authors suggested that the approach could potentially be generalized to other disease states and immunological phenotypes. Correlated functional status among segregating V segments might be attributable to linkage disequilibrium, but an unknown experimental factor could not be ruled out. A group of highly shared sequence variants was considered likely to be a technical artifact of the sequencing pipeline. Roughly uniform sequencing depth across donors was assumed in presence/absence analyses, although this assumption may not hold. Because the 87-base-pair reads could not distinguish some IMGT-functional V segments, including TRBV6-2 and TRBV6-3, those segments were excluded. CMV serostatus was the only immune exposure information available for the cohort. When HLA alleles, especially DR and DQ, strongly co-occurred, TCR associations were difficult to assign to individual alleles. Because counts were too low, about 15 rarely observed V segments, including chromosome 9 orphons, were left out of the earlier analysis of 587 of the donors. A few of the identified cytomegalovirus-associated TCR beta chains were confirmed in vitro to be specific for cytomegalovirus antigens. In a later analysis, TCR association rates were found to vary across HLA loci, with the most associated TCRs seen for DRB1 alleles and the fewest for HLA-C alleles. This cohort had only TCR beta chains sequenced, and the lack of alpha or paired-chain data limited which features could be detected.

Libraries were built with the immunoSEQ multiplex PCR assay. For the multiplex PCR, a mixture combining 60 forward primers for TCR Vbeta segments and 13 reverse primers for TCR Jbeta segments was used. The CDR3 region of rearranged TCR beta genes was amplified from genomic DNA with a multiplex PCR assay. The Illumina HiSeq System was used to sequence the amplified TCR beta libraries as 87-base-pair reads. The authors' analysis ran thus. A later analysis counted approximately 74 million unique TCR beta chains across the 650 to 800 repertoires, and roughly 9.9 million of these chains were shared by at least two donors. Raw reads were error-corrected and collapsed into unique sequences by a nearest-neighbor algorithm in which closely related sequences were merged to remove PCR and sequencing errors. Alignment of CDR3 sequences to IMGT reference sequences was used to assign V, D and J gene segments. For a sequence to be retained, at least a six-nucleotide match to both a V gene segment and a J gene segment was required. A rearrangement was called productive if the CDR3 had no stop codons and remained in frame with V and J, and every other rearrangement was called non-productive. Following IMGT convention, CDR3 was defined as the stretch from the second conserved V-encoded cysteine up to the conserved J-encoded phenylalanine. The earlier analysis of roughly 590 of the donors excluded sequences that lacked an unambiguous match to a single V gene segment. An earlier analysis of about 590 of the donors classified V segments as functional when productive rearrangements were above 56.7% and as segregating when the standard deviation between donors was above 5%. A statistical classification framework was built for diagnosing cytomegalovirus status from the catalog of TCR beta chain sequences. A later analysis assigned V and J genes by comparing TCR nucleotide sequences with IMGT/GENE-DB human TR gene sequences. The TCRdist pipeline was used in a later analysis to assign CDR3 sequences and most-parsimonious VDJ recombination scenarios. In a later analysis, each TCR beta chain was defined by its CDR3 amino acid sequence together with its V-gene family, and reads without a unique V-gene family were excluded. A later analysis removed 550 to 700 highly shared, low-generation-probability nucleotide sequences to deal with suspected cross-contamination and a sequencing artifact. In a later analysis, a clonal expansion index for each public chain was calculated from normalized within-repertoire ranks of inferred template counts. Generation probabilities in a later analysis came from a VDJ recombination model fitted to out-of-frame rearrangements, and those results were checked against IGoR. In a later analysis, TCR-TCR, TCR-HLA and TCR-CMV co-occurrence was scored with hypergeometric tests, and a repertoire-size bias correction was applied to TCR pairs. To estimate false discovery rates, a later analysis permuted the HLA or CMV assignments 20 times. In a later analysis, co-occurring TCRs were grouped with DBSCAN, and TCRdist sequence similarity was added when clustering was performed within HLA-allele-positive subsets. Repertoires with fewer than 30,000 or more than 120,000 public chains, plus five repertoires with anomalous nucleotide sharing, were excluded from co-occurrence clustering. TCRdb took this table from immuneACCESS and kept in-frame rearrangements with V and J called. Such tables lack part of the clones; where checked against another copy, unresolved V genes explain under half of the gap, and the rest is unexplained. V, J and clone size derive from that table, while D and trimming were established from the DNA sequence. This sample comprises roughly 120,000 clones, roughly 81% of them detected only once. The ten most abundant clones make up approximately 1% of the sample.

Of note for this clone: It lacks a known antigen. No base-level quality is on record; no much larger clone is a single base apart.

The cohort was made up of about 670 healthy bone marrow donors. All cohort members were sampled while nominally healthy, although unrecorded immune exposures were likely present. The donor was CMV seronegative and belonged to the group of 380 or so seronegative cohort members. A peripheral blood sample was collected from each donor, and TCR beta sequencing was performed on peripheral blood mononuclear cells. Genomic DNA extraction from the blood cell samples was performed with the Qiagen DNeasy Blood Extraction Kit. The V and J ends are trimmed by 3 bases and 7 bases, leaving 19 bases between them. As encoded in the germline V gene, CDR1 is MGHRA while CDR2 is YSYEKL. Inclusive of the bounding cysteine and phenylalanine, the CDR3 is 17 residues long. Just CDR3 DNA is preserved here, 51 bases in frame from base 1.

The receptor chain draws on TRBV4-1 and TRBJ1-6, with TRBD1 perhaps the D gene, on 5 matching bases. Sequenced material: PBMCs. The receptor was isolated from a woman aged 25 to 39 in good health and CMV-seronegative. CDR3 region: CASSHQNWGRANSPLHF. The nucleotides read TGCGCCAGCAGCCATCAAAACTGGGGCAGGGCGAATTCACCCCTCCACTTT.